There are many counts of the clone carrying this TCR beta chain. Time point reported: newly diagnosed GD, antithyroid drugs for less than 3 months. Construction of the TCR library relied on RNA isolated from PBMCs. As collected, the peripheral blood samples measured around 9 milliliters each and went into EDTA tubes. TCR beta libraries were built with iRepertoire HTBI primers and Arm-PCR of CDR3 regions. Via MiXCR, TCRdb re-called the multiplex PCR reads, giving one row per CDR3 protein. In the table there are some 500,000 distinct CDR3 sequences, approximately 13% of which are singletons. The sample originates from a study of regulatory T cells in long-lasting Graves disease. The CDR3 covers 15 residues. J gave up 1 base and V 6 bases, and 7 bases lay outside the gene matches. The V gene's germline CDR1 is SGHTA and CDR2 FQGNSA. This sample was shared with a second study, whose subject was T cells in Graves' hyperthyroidism and ophthalmopathy. That work states: Graves' hyperthyroidism was deemed stable given no ophthalmopathy progression within 18 months. Using the HTBI primer set, a first-round RT-PCR was run on the TCR CDR3.

The specimen comprised peripheral blood mononuclear cells (PBMCs), sampled at new diagnosis, from a patient treated with antithyroid drugs. The receptor was derived from a man under 40 with Graves disease. This chain joins TRBV7-2 and TRBJ2-7; TRBD2 agrees at 9 bases. The CDR3 nucleotides read TGTGCCAGCAGACTGACTAGCGGACAATCCTACGAGCAGTACTTC. This sequence encodes CASRLTSGQSYEQYF.